The 32 T cell receptor beta chains listed next were all sequenced from one sample in a study of cytomegalovirus exposure and HLA in healthy donors. Vbeta (60) and Jbeta (13) primers were used in the PCR. Sequencing was performed with immunoSEQ multiplex PCR; in TCRdb, only in-frame clones are kept and a portion is missing. The data contain about 120,000 clones, 70% to 85% of them singletons. The specimen was PBMCs. The receptor source for this set is a woman aged 50 to 60 in good health and CMV-seropositive.

This clone has just one count. V is TRBV2 and J is TRBJ2-7; D unclear. Germline V gene data show CDR1 as SNHLY and CDR2 as FYNNEI. Trimming took 8 bases from V and 0 from J, leaving 14 bases between them. The CDR3 is 14 residues long. CDR3 loop: CASVVSSSSYEQYF. The CDR3 DNA reads TGTGCCAGCGTTGTGTCTTCGAGCTCCTACGAGCAGTACTTC. The variable domain in full, with the rest retrieved from reference TRBV2 and TRBJ2-7, is EPEVTQTPSHQVTQMGQEVILRCVPISNHLYFYWYRQILGQKVEFLVSFYNNEISEKSEIFDDQFSVERPDGSNFTLKIRSTKLEDSAMYFCASVVSSSSYEQYFGPGTRLTVT.

The chain recombines TRBV10-3 with TRBJ2-2, with unresolved D. CDR1 ENHRY and CDR2 SYGVKD come from the germline V gene. This CDR3 has 15 amino acids. The V end was cut by 2 bases, the J end by 2 bases, with 9 bases between. The CDR3 loop reads CAISEETYNTGELFF. The DNA for the CDR3 is TGTGCCATCAGTGAGGAGACTTACAACACCGGGGAGCTGTTTTTT.

The chain uses TRBV5-1 and TRBJ2-7, with TRBD2 matching over 11 bases. Germline-derived CDR1 and CDR2 are SGHRS and YFSETQ. The CDR3 is made up of 15 amino acids. After removal of 2 bases from V and 2 bases from J, the junction contained 3 bases not matched to a gene. The CDR3 nucleotides read TGCGCCAGCAGCTTCGTGACTAGCGGGACCTACGAGCAGTACTTC. It translates to CASSFVTSGTYEQYF.

J is TRBJ2-1 and V is TRBV28; D perhaps matches TRBD1 (5 bases). Germline V gene sequence: CDR1 MDHEN, CDR2 SYDVKM. This CDR3 spans 14 amino acids. V was cut by 7 bases and J by 0 bases, with 10 bases left in between. CDR3 sequence (DNA): TGTGCCAGCATTAGACAGAGCTCCTACAATGAGCAGTTCTTC. Residues: CASIRQSSYNEQFF.

With respect to this clone: One end of the junction does not line up with germline, which may come from a read error. V is TRBV4-2 and J is TRBJ1-4; no definite D call. CDR1 and CDR2 (germline): LGHNA, YNFKEQ. The CDR3 spans 16 residues. The CDR3 sequence is CASSQDSRTQNEKLSF. The CDR3 DNA follows: TGTGCCAGCAGCCAAGATTCACGGACTCAAAATGAAAAACTGTCTTTT.

This chain uses TRBV5-1 with TRBJ2-1; 12 bases align to TRBD2. CDR1 is SGHRS, CDR2 YFSETQ, per germline. The CDR3 is made up of 15 amino acids. V lost 2 bases and J lost 10; bases outside the gene matches: 7. CDR3 loop: CASSLASSGRVEQFF. The CDR3 bases are TGCGCCAGCAGCTTAGCCTCTAGCGGGAGGGTCGAGCAGTTCTTC.

The rearrangement joins TRBV7-2 to TRBJ1-1; 8 nucleotides match TRBD1. Losses at the gene ends were 2 bases for V and 4 bases for J; bases not matched to a gene: 6. CDR3 length: 15 residues. In germline, CDR1 is SGHTA, CDR2 FQGNSA. CDR3 amino acids: CASSLLTGVGTEAFF. In DNA form, the CDR3 reads TGTGCCAGCAGCTTATTGACAGGGGTGGGCACTGAAGCTTTCTTT.

This clone was seen a few times. The V gene is TRBV15, the J gene TRBJ1-4; 10 nucleotides agree with TRBD1. Germline V gives CDR1 LNHNV, CDR2 YYDKDF (reference sequence). The CDR3 length is 17 residues. Losses at the gene ends were 3 bases for V and 5 bases for J; bases not matched to a gene: 9. Written as DNA, the CDR3 is TGTGCCACCAGCAGCCGGGACAGGGGTTTTCGGAATGAAAAACTGTTTTTT. Translation gives CATSSRDRGFRNEKLFF.

This chain uses TRBV28 with TRBJ1-2, with 7 nucleotides matching TRBD1. CDR1 is MDHEN, CDR2 SYDVKM, per germline. V gave up 4 bases and J gave up 7 bases; unmatched junction bases: 6. The CDR3 is 13 amino acids. CDR3 DNA sequence: TGTGCCAGCAGTTCCAGACAGGGAGGTGGCTACACCTTC. Translated: CASSSRQGGGYTF.

The J gene is TRBJ2-2, the V gene TRBV7-2, with 10 positions matching TRBD2. The trim removed 5 bases at V and 6 bases at J, leaving 6 bases unmatched. Germline loops: CDR1 SGHTA, CDR2 FQGNSA. There are 15 residues in the CDR3. CDR3 nucleotides: TGTGCCAGCAGCCGGGCTAGCGGGGGTGCCGGGGAGCTGTTTTTT. Translating gives CASSRASGGAGELFF.

In the case of this clone: Other DNA sequences in this specimen translate into the identical CDR3. V gene TRBV6-1 combines with J gene TRBJ2-7; D is ambiguous. The V and J ends lost 2 bases and 0 bases respectively, with 11 bases between them. This CDR3 has 15 residues. Germline CDR1 MNHNS, CDR2 SASEGT. The CDR3 bases are TGTGCCAGCAGTGAATGGAGAGGTGACTCCTACGAGCAGTACTTC. As protein: CASSEWRGDSYEQYF.

V and J are TRBV29-1 and TRBJ2-5; TRBD2 matches 11 bases. This CDR3 contains 16 residues. Trimming cost V 3 bases and J 5 bases; bases outside gene matches: 11. Looked up from germline, CDR1 is SQVTM and CDR2 is ANQGSEA. CDR3 sequence reads: CSVEDFSGGAGETQYF. The CDR3 region has the DNA TGCAGCGTTGAGGATTTTAGCGGGGGGGCCGGGGAGACCCAGTACTTC.

V gene TRBV27 combines with J gene TRBJ2-2; 9 bases align to TRBD1. With 5 bases clipped from V and 5 bases from J, the junction kept 6 bases outside the gene matches. The CDR3 length is 15 residues. Germline CDR1 is MNHEY and CDR2 is SMNVEV (reference sequence). CDR3 loop: CASSPQTGGTGELFF. The CDR3 DNA is TGTGCCAGCAGTCCGCAGACAGGGGGGACCGGGGAGCTGTTTTTT.

The rearrangement links TRBV15 to TRBJ2-3; 10 nucleotides agree with TRBD1. V lost 0 bases, J lost 5 bases, and 5 bases stayed unmatched. Germline-derived CDR1 and CDR2 are LNHNV and YYDKDF (reference sequence). This CDR3 has 16 amino acids. The CDR3 region has the DNA TGTGCCACCAGCAGAGAGACAGGGGGCTTGAAAGATACGCAGTATTTT. It is translated as CATSRETGGLKDTQYF.

The chain employs TRBV28 and TRBJ2-4; TRBD1 agrees at 10 bases. V trimming: 4 bases; J trimming: 6 bases; junction bases outside the gene matches: 9. This CDR3 comprises 16 residues. Germline V gives CDR1 MDHEN, CDR2 SYDVKM. The CDR3 nucleotides are TGTGCCAGCAGTTCTTGGACAGGGGGAGTTGCAAACATTCAGTACTTC. It encodes CASSSWTGGVANIQYF.

The rearrangement uses TRBV18 and TRBJ2-7, with 7 bases matching TRBD1. V shed 1 base, J shed 4 bases, and the junction held 4 bases outside the gene matches. CDR3 length: 14 residues. From germline, CDR1 is KGHSH and CDR2 LQKENI. CDR3 nucleotide sequence: TGTGCCAGCTCACCACAGGGGGCGCGGTACGAGCAGTACTTC. Amino acid sequence: CASSPQGARYEQYF.

This clone has more than one count but fewer than ten. This chain joins TRBV7-2 and TRBJ2-7; 9 bases agree with TRBD1. CDR3 length equals 15 residues. Germline assignment: CDR1 SGHTA and CDR2 FQGNSA. V lost 6 bases, J lost 3 bases, and 9 bases stayed unmatched. CDR3: CASSSYRDRVYEQYF. The CDR3 nucleotides are TGTGCCAGCAGTTCGTACCGGGACAGGGTCTACGAGCAGTACTTC.

Here the CDR3 DNA reads TGTGCCAGCAGCGCGAGGGGACAGACCCAAGAGACCCAGTACTTC. Its translation: CASSARGQTQETQYF. This sequence joins TRBV7-8 and TRBJ2-5, with TRBD1 matching over 7 bases. The CDR3 sequence is 15 residues long. The germline CDR1 and CDR2 sequences are SGHVS and FQNEAQ. Losses at the gene ends were 5 bases for V and 1 base for J; bases not matched to a gene: 7.

The V call is TRBV28, the J call TRBJ1-1; D call uncertain. The CDR3 runs to 12 residues. V lost 10 bases and J lost 5, with 14 bases in between. Germline CDR1 reads MDHEN; CDR2 reads SYDVKM. The CDR3 nucleotides read TGTGCCACCCGTTATAGCTGGACTGAAGCTTTCTTT. Translated: CATRYSWTEAFF.

This clone has just one count. J is TRBJ2-7 and V is TRBV6-5; 7 bases map to TRBD1. With V trimmed by 5 bases and J by 0 bases, 4 bases remained unmatched. This CDR3 has 14 amino acids. Germline V CDR1 and CDR2: MNHEY, SVGAGI. CDR3 nucleotides: TGTGCCAGCAGTACCGGGACAGACTCCTACGAGCAGTACTTC. Translating it yields CASSTGTDSYEQYF.

The rearrangement links TRBV18 to TRBJ2-1; D might be TRBD2 (5 bases). The CDR3 covers 15 residues. V lost 1 base to trimming and J lost 10 bases, with 17 bases between them. Germline V gives CDR1 KGHSH, CDR2 LQKENI. In nucleotides, the CDR3 is TGTGCCAGCTCACCACGGATCAATCTAGCCCTGGAGCAGTTCTTC. Residues: CASSPRINLALEQFF.

The chain couples TRBV11-2 to TRBJ2-7; D possibly corresponds to TRBD2 (6 bases). Germline V gene data show CDR1 as SGHAT and CDR2 as FQNNGV. V lost 0 bases and J 0 bases, leaving 9 bases between the germline ends. The CDR3 spans 15 residues. CDR3 DNA sequence: TGTGCCAGCAGCTTAGAGGGAGGAATCTCCTACGAGCAGTACTTC. Translating gives CASSLEGGISYEQYF. The full variable domain, completed using reference TRBV11-2 and TRBJ2-7, is EAGVAQSPRYKIIEKRQSVAFWCNPISGHATLYWYQQILGQGPKLLIQFQNNGVVDDSQLPKDRFSAERLKGVDSTLKIQPAKLEDSAVYLCASSLEGGISYEQYFGPGTRLTVT.

J is TRBJ1-5 and V is TRBV5-6; tentative D call: TRBD1 (5 bases). The CDR3 extends over 14 amino acids. Germline V CDR1 and CDR2: SGHDT, YYEEEE. V lost 0 bases and J 3 bases, leaving 7 bases between the germline ends. For the CDR3, the DNA is TGTGCCAGCAGCTTGGAAGGGGACAATCAGCCCCAGCATTTT. Its translation: CASSLEGDNQPQHF. Drawing the rest from reference TRBV5-6 and TRBJ1-5, the complete variable domain is DAGVTQSPTHLIKTRGQQVTLRCSPKSGHDTVSWYQQALGQGPQFIFQYYEEEERQRGNFPDRFSGHQFPNYSSELNVNALLLGDSALYLCASSLEGDNQPQHFGDGTRLSIL.

This rearrangement joins TRBV6-6 to TRBJ1-2; D gene uncertain. The CDR3 is 15 amino acids. The germline gives CDR1 MNHNY, CDR2 SVGAGI (reference sequence). The germline V and J ends were trimmed by 4 bases and 2 bases, with 14 bases remaining between them. Here the CDR3 DNA reads TGTGCCAGCAGTTTCGGAGGGCAGAAAAACTATGGCTACACCTTC. Protein sequence: CASSFGGQKNYGYTF.

This sequence joins TRBV9 and TRBJ1-2; 10 bases are shared with TRBD1. Per germline, CDR1 SGDLS and CDR2 YYNGEE. Trimming at V came to 3 bases and at J to 6 bases, leaving 5 bases not matched to a gene. CDR3 length: 14 amino acids. The CDR3 region is CASSAGTGEHGYTF. The CDR3 DNA sequence: TGTGCCAGCAGCGCAGGGACAGGGGAACATGGCTACACCTTC.

The table lists this clone with a few counts. The chain links TRBV28 to TRBJ2-5, with D possibly TRBD2 on 7 matching bases. Trimming took off 5 bases at V and 13 bases at J, with 17 bases between the two ends. This CDR3 contains 12 residues. Germline CDR1 MDHEN, CDR2 SYDVKM. This CDR3 reads CASSRLRGGGYF. DNA for the CDR3: TGTGCCAGCAGTCGACTCAGGGGCGGGGGGTACTTC.

The chain uses TRBV6-1 and TRBJ2-7; 7 bases align to TRBD2. The V gene's germline CDR1 is MNHNS and CDR2 SASEGT. This CDR3 is built from 14 residues. The ends lost 1 base at V and 4 bases at J; junction bases unmatched: 4. The CDR3 DNA sequence: TGTGCCAGCAGTGAAGGGTTCGGGGGGTACGAGCAGTACTTC. Translated: CASSEGFGGYEQYF.

This chain joins TRBV6-5 and TRBJ2-7; D is unresolved. The V gene's germline CDR1 is MNHEY and CDR2 SVGAGI. Trimming shortened V by 3 bases and J by 0 bases, and 6 bases separated the two germline ends. This CDR3 contains 13 residues. The CDR3, as DNA: TGTGCCAGCAGTTATGGAGCCTCCTACGAGCAGTACTTC. This translates into CASSYGASYEQYF.

This clone was found a few times. This rearrangement joins TRBV6-1 to TRBJ2-7, with TRBD1 matching over 7 bases. The trim removed 1 base at V and 3 bases at J, leaving 6 bases unmatched. Germline CDR1 reads MNHNS; CDR2 reads SASEGT. This CDR3 has 15 amino acids. The CDR3 DNA reads TGTGCCAGCAGTGAAGTAGGACAGGTGTACTACGAGCAGTACTTC. Its protein product is CASSEVGQVYYEQYF.

In this sample, this clone turned up once. The chain has TRBV14 and TRBJ1-4; D is unclear. Germline values: CDR1 SGHDN, CDR2 FVKESK. There are 13 residues in the CDR3. Trimming stripped 0 bases from V and 8 bases from J, with 7 bases between. The CDR3 spells CASSQDRGEKLFF. The CDR3 nucleotides read TGTGCCAGCAGCCAAGATCGCGGGGAAAAACTGTTTTTT.

The V and J genes are TRBV4-3 and TRBJ1-2; D is possibly TRBD1 (6 bases). The germline V gene has CDR1 LGHNA and CDR2 YSLEER. This CDR3 spans 16 amino acids. Trimming stripped 0 bases from V and 6 bases from J, with 17 bases between. For the CDR3, the DNA is TGCGCCAGCAGCCAAGATAAGGGGGGGCCCTTGCATGGCTACACCTTC. This encodes CASSQDKGGPLHGYTF.

The chain recombines TRBV28 with TRBJ2-7; 7 nucleotides agree with TRBD1. V was clipped by 6 bases and J by 4 bases; unmatched bases: 18. CDR3 size: 17 residues. CDR1 is MDHEN and CDR2 is SYDVKM in the germline V gene. CDR3 amino acids: CASSPTGTATSSYEQYF. The CDR3 nucleotides are TGTGCCAGCAGCCCTACCGGGACAGCGACCTCCTCGTACGAGCAGTACTTC.